The rows below give T cell receptor beta chains drawn from one sample of a study of blood T cell repertoires in COVID-19. Profiling relied on immunoSEQ multiplex PCR, and the TCRdb table lists in-frame clones only, not all of them. The top ten hold approximately 3% of the sample, which has about 370,000 clones, around 89% seen once. Sequencing was performed on peripheral blood. The source is a woman aged 30 to 39 with COVID-19, enrolled during active disease. CDR3s include the opening cysteine and the closing phenylalanine or tryptophan. D genes are given only for firm matches. Some rows have no size entry. The others give once, few or many, or a class for an expanded clone.

d_gene: -; abundance: -; v_gene: TRBV10-1; j_gene: TRBJ2-5; len: 15; CDR3aa: CASSESGGGEETQYF; CDR3nt: TGCGCCAGCAGTGAGTCGGGGGGGGGCGAAGAGACCCAGTACTTC
d_gene: TRBD2; abundance: -; v_gene: TRBV28; j_gene: TRBJ2-5; len: 19; CDR3aa: CASSPAGLVAGAGGETQYF; CDR3nt: TGTGCCAGCAGCCCCGCGGGACTAGTGGCGGGCGCGGGTGGGGAGACCCAGTACTTC
d_gene: -; abundance: -; v_gene: TRBV9; j_gene: TRBJ2-5; len: 14; CDR3aa: CASSDGGLRETQYF; CDR3nt: TGTGCCAGCAGCGACGGAGGGCTACGGGAGACCCAGTACTTC
d_gene: -; abundance: -; v_gene: TRBV6-5; j_gene: TRBJ1-1; len: 11; CDR3aa: CASTSYIEAFF; CDR3nt: TGTGCCAGCACCTCGTACATTGAAGCTTTCTTT
d_gene: TRBD2; abundance: -; v_gene: TRBV7-2; j_gene: TRBJ2-1; len: 16; CDR3aa: CASSTAPGLAGNEQFF; CDR3nt: TGTGCCAGCAGCACCGCTCCGGGACTAGCGGGCAATGAGCAGTTCTTC
d_gene: TRBD1; abundance: -; v_gene: TRBV10-2; j_gene: TRBJ1-3; len: 15; CDR3aa: CASSGDDRDGNTIYF; CDR3nt: TGCGCCAGCAGTGGGGATGACAGGGATGGAAACACCATATATTTT
d_gene: -; abundance: -; v_gene: TRBV28; j_gene: TRBJ1-3; len: 16; CDR3aa: CASSAPGQIGGNTIYF; CDR3nt: TGTGCCAGCAGTGCCCCGGGACAAATAGGAGGAAACACCATATATTTT
d_gene: -; abundance: once; v_gene: TRBV19; j_gene: TRBJ2-1; len: 13; CDR3aa: CASSRKPGGEQFF; CDR3nt: TGTGCCAGTAGCCGCAAACCTGGAGGGGAGCAGTTCTTC
d_gene: TRBD1; abundance: once; v_gene: TRBV9; j_gene: TRBJ1-2; len: 13; CDR3aa: CASSVTGVEGYTF; CDR3nt: TGTGCCAGCAGCGTAACAGGGGTAGAGGGCTACACCTTC
d_gene: -; abundance: -; v_gene: TRBV4-3; j_gene: TRBJ2-3; len: 17; CDR3aa: CASSQGEGGWGTDTQYF; CDR3nt: TGCGCCAGCAGCCAAGGCGAGGGCGGGTGGGGAACAGATACGCAGTATTTT
d_gene: -; abundance: -; v_gene: TRBV5-5; j_gene: TRBJ1-2; len: 14; CDR3aa: CASSFDVGQYGYTF; CDR3nt: TGTGCCAGCAGCTTCGATGTTGGACAGTATGGCTACACCTTC